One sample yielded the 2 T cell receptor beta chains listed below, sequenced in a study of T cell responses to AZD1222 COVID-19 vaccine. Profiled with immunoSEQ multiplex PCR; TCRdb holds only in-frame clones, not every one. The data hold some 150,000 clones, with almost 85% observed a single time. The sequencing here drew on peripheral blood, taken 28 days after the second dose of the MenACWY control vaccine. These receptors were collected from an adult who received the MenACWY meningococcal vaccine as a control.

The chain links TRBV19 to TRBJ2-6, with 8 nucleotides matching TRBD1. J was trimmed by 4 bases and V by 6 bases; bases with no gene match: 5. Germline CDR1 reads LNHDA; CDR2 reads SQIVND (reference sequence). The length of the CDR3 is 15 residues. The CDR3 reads CASSQTGVGANVLTF. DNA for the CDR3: TGTGCCAGTAGCCAGACAGGGGTCGGGGCCAACGTCCTGACTTTC.

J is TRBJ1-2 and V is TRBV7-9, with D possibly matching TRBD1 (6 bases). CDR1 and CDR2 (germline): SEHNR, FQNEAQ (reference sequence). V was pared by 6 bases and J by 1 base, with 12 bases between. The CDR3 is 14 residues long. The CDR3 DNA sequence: TGTGCCAGCAGTTTGGGACAAAATAACTATGGCTACACCTTC. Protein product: CASSLGQNNYGYTF.